A single sample is the source of the 25 T cell receptor beta chains below, sequenced in a study of blood T cell repertoires in COVID-19. The method was immunoSEQ multiplex PCR; TCRdb's version includes in-frame clones alone and lacks a portion of them. The top ten hold approximately 5% of the sample, which has some 130,000 clones, under 95% seen once. Sequencing input: peripheral blood. These receptors were taken from a man in his sixties with COVID-19, enrolled during active disease.

V is TRBV5-1 and J is TRBJ2-1; 10 nucleotides align to TRBD2. This CDR3 is 14 amino acids long. Germline-derived CDR1 and CDR2 are SGHRS and YFSETQ. Trimming took 4 bases from V and 8 from J; bases not matched to a gene: 6. The CDR3 spells CASSQGLANDEQFF. The CDR3 region has the DNA TGCGCCAGCAGCCAGGGACTAGCGAACGATGAGCAGTTCTTC.

The chain employs TRBV15 and TRBJ2-1; 13 bases map to TRBD2. This CDR3 is 18 amino acids long. Germline V CDR1 and CDR2: LNHNV, YYDKDF (reference sequence). Trimming at V came to 3 bases and at J to 5 bases, leaving 10 bases not matched to a gene. This chain's CDR3 is CATSRGALTSGRNNEQFF. The DNA of the CDR3 is TGTGCCACCAGCAGGGGGGCCCTGACTAGCGGGAGGAACAATGAGCAGTTCTTC.

V and J are TRBV19 and TRBJ2-7; D is unresolved. The CDR3 loop spans 14 amino acids. Germline values: CDR1 LNHDA, CDR2 SQIVND (reference sequence). V was cut by 5 bases and J by 2 bases, with 13 bases left in between. In nucleotides, the CDR3 is TGTGCCAGTAGTCTACAGCACACCACCTACGAGCAGTACTTC. The encoded protein is CASSLQHTTYEQYF.

The genes are TRBV6-5 and TRBJ2-7; TRBD1 matches at 7 bases. Per germline, CDR1 MNHEY and CDR2 SVGAGI. This CDR3 spans 15 amino acids. The V and J ends lost 0 bases and 2 bases, in that order; junction bases with no gene match: 4. The CDR3: CASSYSGTVTYEQYF. CDR3 nucleotide sequence: TGTGCCAGCAGTTACTCGGGGACAGTTACCTACGAGCAGTACTTC.

This chain joins TRBV9 and TRBJ2-1; 8 bases agree with TRBD2. This CDR3 has 19 amino acids. V lost 0 bases and J lost 5; bases outside the gene matches: 16. Germline lookup yields CDR1 SGDLS and CDR2 YYNGEE. In DNA form, the CDR3 reads TGTGCCAGCAGCGTAGTAATCGGAGGTGGCGGGAGGATAAACAATGAGCAGTTCTTC. This gives the protein CASSVVIGGGGRINNEQFF.

This clone was seen just once. The rearrangement uses TRBV3-1 (or the pseudogene TRBV3-2) and TRBJ2-1; perhaps TRBD2 as D (5 bases). Looked up from germline, CDR1 is LGHDT and CDR2 is YNNKEL (reference sequence). This CDR3 has 14 amino acids. With 2 bases removed from V and 9 bases from J, the gap between germline ends came to 14 bases. The CDR3 is CASSQRTRRSEQFF. The DNA of the CDR3 is TGTGCCAGCAGCCAAAGGACTCGAAGAAGTGAGCAGTTCTTC.

The V call is TRBV5-1, the J call TRBJ1-1; no definite D call. The V gene's germline CDR1 is SGHRS and CDR2 YFSETQ. Trimming removed 6 bases from V and 0 bases from J, with 9 bases in between. This CDR3 has 13 amino acids. DNA for the CDR3: TGCGCCAGCAAGATCGAGGTGAACACTGAAGCTTTCTTT. This sequence encodes CASKIEVNTEAFF.

V gene TRBV7-3 combines with J gene TRBJ2-3; D is unclear. Germline V CDR1 and CDR2: SGHTA, FQGTGA. V was trimmed by 2 bases and J by 0 bases, leaving 9 bases between them. The length of the CDR3 is 15 residues. The DNA of the CDR3 is TGTGCCAGCAGCTTATCGGCAGGAAGCACAGATACGCAGTATTTT. This gives the protein CASSLSAGSTDTQYF.

This chain joins TRBV2 and TRBJ2-3, with 8 nucleotides matching TRBD2. Looked up from germline, CDR1 is SNHLY and CDR2 is FYNNEI. V shed 11 bases, J shed 4 bases, and the junction held 11 bases outside the gene matches. This CDR3 spans 14 amino acids. DNA for the CDR3: TGTGCCGTCGTTCGGGGGGGCCAACCAGATACGCAGTATTTT. Residues: CAVVRGGQPDTQYF.

The rearrangement links TRBV15 to TRBJ2-1, with D maybe TRBD2 (5 bases). The V gene lost 5 bases and the J gene lost 4 bases, with 18 bases spanning the gap. Germline V gene sequence: CDR1 LNHNV, CDR2 YYDKDF (reference sequence). The CDR3 contains 16 residues. In DNA, the CDR3 is TGTGCCACCAGCGCCGGAGGTCACAGACCTTACAATGAGCAGTTCTTC. It encodes CATSAGGHRPYNEQFF.

CDR3 sequence reads: CASSEDGLTNNEQFF. DNA for the CDR3: TGTGCCAGCAGTGAAGACGGACTAACGAACAATGAGCAGTTCTTC. The chain is built from TRBV2 and TRBJ2-1; possible D gene TRBD2, 6 bases. CDR3 length: 15 amino acids. From germline, CDR1 is SNHLY and CDR2 FYNNEI. Trimming left V 1 base short and J 5 bases short, with 12 bases between.

This clone came up once. The rearrangement links TRBV7-9 to TRBJ2-7; 12 positions agree with TRBD2. CDR1 and CDR2 (germline): SEHNR, FQNEAQ (reference sequence). Germline trimming cut 5 bases from V and 0 bases from J; bases unmatched to any gene: 5. The CDR3 runs to 16 residues. CDR3 nucleotide sequence: TGTGCCAGCAGCCGACTAGCGGGAGATCTCTCCTACGAGCAGTACTTC. Translation: CASSRLAGDLSYEQYF.

V and J are TRBV5-5 and TRBJ2-5; D is ambiguous. Trimming removed 3 bases at V and 2 bases at J, with 14 bases between. CDR1 SGHKS and CDR2 YYEKEE come from the germline V gene (reference sequence). The CDR3 is 15 residues long. The CDR3 reads CASSSPLGLQETQYF. CDR3 nucleotide sequence: TGTGCCAGCAGCTCCCCCCTAGGCTTGCAAGAGACCCAGTACTTC.

V and J are TRBV7-9 and TRBJ1-2; a possible D gene is TRBD1 (5 bases). CDR1 is SEHNR and CDR2 is FQNEAQ in the germline V gene (reference sequence). Trimming removed 7 bases at V and 3 bases at J, with 15 bases between. The CDR3 contains 14 residues. CDR3 in amino acids: CASTQFGGDYGYTF. The CDR3 DNA follows: TGTGCCAGCACCCAATTTGGGGGGGACTATGGCTACACCTTC.

In this sample, this clone turned up once. The chain links TRBV18 to TRBJ2-1; the D is unclear. V lost 0 bases to trimming and J lost 6 bases, with 9 bases between them. The CDR3 is 14 amino acids. The germline gives CDR1 KGHSH, CDR2 LQKENI. The DNA of the CDR3 is TGTGCCAGCTCACCACCGAATCTACTCAATGAGCAGTTCTTC. Its protein is CASSPPNLLNEQFF.

This chain uses TRBV5-1 with TRBJ1-4, with D hard to call. Germline loops: CDR1 SGHRS, CDR2 YFSETQ. V lost 2 bases and J lost 0, with 8 bases in between. The CDR3 has 15 residues. The CDR3, as DNA: TGCGCCAGCAGCTTTACACCTGCAACTAATGAAAAACTGTTTTTT. Amino acids: CASSFTPATNEKLFF. Together with reference TRBV5-1 and TRBJ1-4, the CDR3 gives the full variable domain: KAGVTQTPRYLIKTRGQQVTLSCSPISGHRSVSWYQQTPGQGLQFLFEYFSETQRNKGNFPGRFSGRQFSNSRSEMNVSTLELGDSALYLCASSFTPATNEKLFFGSGTQLSVL.

V and J are TRBV5-1 and TRBJ1-6, with TRBD1 matching over 8 bases. Germline trimming cut 0 bases from V and 7 bases from J; bases unmatched to any gene: 3. The CDR3 spans 15 residues. Germline V CDR1 and CDR2: SGHRS, YFSETQ. The CDR3 DNA sequence: TGCGCCAGCAGCTTGGAAACAGGGGGAAATTCACCCCTCCACTTT. Its translation is CASSLETGGNSPLHF.

This clone has more than one count but fewer than ten. V usage is TRBV9 and J usage is TRBJ2-7, with 7 nucleotides matching TRBD2. The ends lost 2 bases at V and 2 bases at J; junction bases unmatched: 10. The CDR3 totals 16 residues. Germline assignment: CDR1 SGDLS and CDR2 YYNGEE. CDR3 bases: TGTGCCAGCAGCGTCGGGGCTAGCGGAGGGACCTACGAGCAGTACTTC. Its protein is CASSVGASGGTYEQYF.

V gene TRBV4-1 combines with J gene TRBJ2-3, with 8 positions matching TRBD2. V lost 1 base, J lost 2 bases, and 5 bases stayed unmatched. The CDR3 length is 16 residues. CDR1 MGHRA and CDR2 YSYEKL come from the germline V gene. The CDR3 region has the DNA TGCGCCAGCAGCCAAGTGGGGGGACTAGTCACAGATACGCAGTATTTT. It encodes CASSQVGGLVTDTQYF.

The genes are TRBV14 and TRBJ1-5; no clear D. CDR3 length: 14 amino acids. Germline loops: CDR1 SGHDN, CDR2 FVKESK. The ends were cut back, 4 bases at V and 3 bases at J, with 10 bases in the middle. The CDR3 loop is CASSPTNSNQPQHF. The CDR3, as DNA: TGTGCCAGCAGCCCGACAAACTCCAATCAGCCCCAGCATTTT.

The rearrangement links TRBV5-1 to TRBJ1-1; a possible D gene is TRBD1 (6 bases). The V end was cut by 0 bases, the J end by 0 bases, with 9 bases between. Germline V CDR1 and CDR2: SGHRS, YFSETQ. The CDR3 length is 15 residues. In DNA, the CDR3 is TGCGCCAGCAGCTTGGCCCAGGGGCTGAACACTGAAGCTTTCTTT. This encodes CASSLAQGLNTEAFF.

J is TRBJ2-7 and V is TRBV5-4, with D uncertain. V was clipped by 2 bases and J by 0 bases, with 9 bases between them. In germline, CDR1 is SGHNT, CDR2 YYREEE (reference sequence). This CDR3 is 14 amino acids long. This chain's CDR3 is CASSFPRGSYEQYF. CDR3 DNA: TGTGCCAGCAGCTTCCCGCGAGGCTCCTACGAGCAGTACTTC.

V usage is TRBV7-2 and J usage is TRBJ1-5, with a possible D match to TRBD1 (5 bases). CDR3 length: 15 residues. Trimming removed 5 bases from V and 3 bases from J, with 14 bases in between. Germline values: CDR1 SGHTA, CDR2 FQGNSA. DNA for the CDR3: TGTGCCAGCAGCCCCCAGGGAGGCGACAATCAGCCCCAGCATTTT. Its translation: CASSPQGGDNQPQHF.

The rearrangement joins TRBV15 to TRBJ1-6, with D maybe TRBD1 (6 bases). The CDR3 extends over 16 amino acids. Trimming cost V 4 bases and J 9 bases, with 19 bases left between them. Germline CDR1 and CDR2: LNHNV and YYDKDF (reference sequence). In nucleotides, the CDR3 is TGTGCCACCAGCACCCCGGTCGAGGGGACAACTTCACCCCTCCACTTT. This gives the protein CATSTPVEGTTSPLHF.

The chain is built from TRBV7-9 and TRBJ2-1; D is unresolved. Trimming took off 7 bases at V and 8 bases at J, with 18 bases between the two ends. CDR1 SEHNR and CDR2 FQNEAQ come from the germline V gene (reference sequence). The CDR3 length is 14 residues. In DNA form, the CDR3 reads TGTGCCAGCACCCTCCCTATCGTAGTCGATGAGCAGTTCTTC. It codes for CASTLPIVVDEQFF.